This TCR beta chain appears in the sequencing data of a study of T cell responses to AZD1222 COVID-19 vaccine. Findings of the study overall: There were vaccine-associated CD4 TCRs across spike, dominant at 160-218 and 743-854. Repertoire samples came only from after the peak T cell response. Reportedly, nearly half the spike-specific TCRs target unmutated variant regions.

The method was immunoSEQ multiplex PCR; TCRdb's version includes in-frame clones alone and lacks a portion of them. The table includes fewer than 110,000 clones, about 90% detected once. Per the germline V gene, CDR1 is KGHSH and CDR2 is LQKENI. This CDR3 region has 13 residues. Trimming removed 3 bases at V and 4 bases at J, with 7 bases between. With regard to this clone: Antigen specificity is unknown.

This clonotype was obtained from an adult who received the AZD1222 COVID-19 vaccine. V is TRBV18 and J is TRBJ1-5; D uncertain. This material consisted of peripheral blood, taken 28 days after the second AZD1222 dose. This chain's CDR3 is CASSPEGNQPQHF. The CDR3 DNA sequence: TGTGCCAGCTCACCCGAAGGTAATCAGCCCCAGCATTTT.